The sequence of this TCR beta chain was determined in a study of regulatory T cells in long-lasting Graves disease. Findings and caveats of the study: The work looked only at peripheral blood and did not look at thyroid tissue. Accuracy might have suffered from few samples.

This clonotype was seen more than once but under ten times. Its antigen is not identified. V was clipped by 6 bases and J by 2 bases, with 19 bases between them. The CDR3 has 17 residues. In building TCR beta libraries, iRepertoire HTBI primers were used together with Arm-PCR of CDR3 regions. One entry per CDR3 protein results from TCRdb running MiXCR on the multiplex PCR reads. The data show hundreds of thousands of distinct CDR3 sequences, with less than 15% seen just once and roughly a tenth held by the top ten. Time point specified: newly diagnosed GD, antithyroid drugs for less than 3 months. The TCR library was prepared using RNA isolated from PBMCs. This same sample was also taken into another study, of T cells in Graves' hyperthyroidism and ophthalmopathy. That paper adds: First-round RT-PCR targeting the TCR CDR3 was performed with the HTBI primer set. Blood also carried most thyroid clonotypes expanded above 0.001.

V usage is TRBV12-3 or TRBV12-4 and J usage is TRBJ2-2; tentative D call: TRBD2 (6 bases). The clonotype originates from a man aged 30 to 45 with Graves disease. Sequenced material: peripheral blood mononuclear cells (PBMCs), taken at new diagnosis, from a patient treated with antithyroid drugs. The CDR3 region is CASSVGLGLFNTGELFF. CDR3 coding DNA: TGTGCCAGCAGCGTAGGTTTGGGACTTTTCAACACCGGGGAGCTGTTTTTT.